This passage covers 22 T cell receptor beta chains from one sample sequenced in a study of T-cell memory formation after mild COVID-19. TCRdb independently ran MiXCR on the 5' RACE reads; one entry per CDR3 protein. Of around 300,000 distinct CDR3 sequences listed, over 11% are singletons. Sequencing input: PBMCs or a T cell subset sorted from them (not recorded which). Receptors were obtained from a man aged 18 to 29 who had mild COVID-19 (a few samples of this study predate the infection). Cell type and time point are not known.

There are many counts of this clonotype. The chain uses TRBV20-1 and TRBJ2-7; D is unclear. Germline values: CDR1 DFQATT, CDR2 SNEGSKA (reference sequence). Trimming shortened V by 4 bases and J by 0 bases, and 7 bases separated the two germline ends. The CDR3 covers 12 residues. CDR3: CSATRNSYEQYF. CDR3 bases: TGCAGTGCTACTCGGAACTCCTACGAGCAGTACTTC.

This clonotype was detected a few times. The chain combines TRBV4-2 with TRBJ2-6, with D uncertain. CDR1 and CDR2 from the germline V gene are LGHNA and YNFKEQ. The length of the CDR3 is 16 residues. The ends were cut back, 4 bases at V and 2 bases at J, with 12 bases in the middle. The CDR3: CASSPLGLAGANVLTF. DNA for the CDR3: TGTGCCAGCAGCCCCTTAGGTCTGGCTGGGGCCAACGTCCTGACTTTC.

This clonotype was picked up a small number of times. The CDR3 spells CASSLGLAWTETQYF. The CDR3, as DNA: TGTGCCAGCAGTTTGGGCCTAGCTTGGACAGAGACCCAGTACTTC. The V and J genes are TRBV12-3 or TRBV12-4 and TRBJ2-5; maybe TRBD2 (5 bases). V lost 3 bases, J lost 4 bases, and 15 bases lay in between. This CDR3 has 15 amino acids.

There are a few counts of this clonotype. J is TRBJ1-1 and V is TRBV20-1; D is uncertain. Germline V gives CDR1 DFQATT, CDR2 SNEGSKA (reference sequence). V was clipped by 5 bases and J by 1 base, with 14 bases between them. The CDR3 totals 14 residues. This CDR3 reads CSAGDHVGNTEAFF. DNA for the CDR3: TGCAGTGCTGGGGATCACGTCGGGAACACTGAAGCTTTCTTT.

The CDR3 protein is CASSSLLLLNTEAFF. CDR3 nucleotides: TGTGCCAGCAGCTCCCTCCTGCTTTTGAACACTGAAGCTTTCTTT. V usage is TRBV11-2 and J usage is TRBJ1-1; D is ambiguous. The V and J ends lost 4 bases and 0 bases respectively, with 12 bases between them. The CDR3 is 15 amino acids. Per the germline V gene, CDR1 is SGHAT and CDR2 is FQNNGV.

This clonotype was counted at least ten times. The CDR3 DNA follows: TGTGCCAGCAGTTACTCGACTAGCTCCTACGAGCAGTACTTC. This gives the protein CASSYSTSSYEQYF. The chain carries TRBV6-2 or TRBV6-3 and TRBJ2-7; D perhaps matches TRBD2 (6 bases). V was clipped by 0 bases and J by 0 bases, with 6 bases between them. The germline gives CDR1 MNHEY, CDR2 SVGEGT. The CDR3 is 14 amino acids.

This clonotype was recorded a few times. Here the CDR3 DNA reads TGCGCCAGCAGCCAAGATCCCTCTTTCAGTAATGAGCAGTTCTTC. Protein product: CASSQDPSFSNEQFF. The rearrangement joins TRBV4-3 to TRBJ2-1; no definite D call. The germline V and J ends were trimmed by 0 bases and 7 bases, with 13 bases remaining between them. In germline, CDR1 is LGHNA, CDR2 YSLEER. CDR3 length equals 15 residues.

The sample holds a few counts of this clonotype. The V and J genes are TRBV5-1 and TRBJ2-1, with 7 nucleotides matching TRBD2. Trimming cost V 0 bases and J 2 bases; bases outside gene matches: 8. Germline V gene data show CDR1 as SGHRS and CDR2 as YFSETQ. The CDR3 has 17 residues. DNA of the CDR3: TGCGCCAGCAGCTTGGAGGGTGGGCTAGCGGCCTACAATGAGCAGTTCTTC. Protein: CASSLEGGLAAYNEQFF.

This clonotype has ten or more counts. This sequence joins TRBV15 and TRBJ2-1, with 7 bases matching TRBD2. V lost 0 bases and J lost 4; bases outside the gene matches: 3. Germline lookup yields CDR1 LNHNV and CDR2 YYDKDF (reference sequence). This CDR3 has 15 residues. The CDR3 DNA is TGTGCCACCAGCAGAGATCTAGCGGAGTACAATGAGCAGTTCTTC. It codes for CATSRDLAEYNEQFF.

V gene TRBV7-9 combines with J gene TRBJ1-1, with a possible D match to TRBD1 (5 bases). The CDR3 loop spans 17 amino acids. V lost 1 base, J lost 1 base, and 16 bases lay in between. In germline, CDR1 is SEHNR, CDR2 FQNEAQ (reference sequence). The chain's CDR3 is CASSLGVLWQGNTEAFF. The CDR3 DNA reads TGTGCCAGCAGCTTAGGGGTTTTGTGGCAGGGGAACACTGAAGCTTTCTTT. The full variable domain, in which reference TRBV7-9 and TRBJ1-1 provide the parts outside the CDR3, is DTGVSQNPRHKITKRGQNVTFRCDPISEHNRLYWYRQTLGQGPEFLTYFQNEAQLEKSRLLSDRFSAERPKGSFSTLEIQRTEQGDSAMYLCASSLGVLWQGNTEAFFGQGTRLTVV.

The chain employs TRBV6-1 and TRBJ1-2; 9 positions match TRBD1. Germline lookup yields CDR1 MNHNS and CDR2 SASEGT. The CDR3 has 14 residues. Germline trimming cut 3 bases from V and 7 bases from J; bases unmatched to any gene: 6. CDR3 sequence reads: CASSDRDRVLGYTF. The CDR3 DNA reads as TGTGCCAGCAGTGATCGGGACAGGGTTCTTGGCTACACCTTC.

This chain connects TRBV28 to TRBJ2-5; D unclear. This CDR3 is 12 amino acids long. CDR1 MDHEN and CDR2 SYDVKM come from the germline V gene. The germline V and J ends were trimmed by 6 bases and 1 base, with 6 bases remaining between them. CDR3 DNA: TGTGCCAGCAGAGCAGCCCAAGAGACCCAGTACTTC. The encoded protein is CASRAAQETQYF. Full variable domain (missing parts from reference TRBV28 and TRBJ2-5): DVKVTQSSRYLVKRTGEKVFLECVQDMDHENMFWYRQDPGLGLRLIYFSYDVKMKEKGDIPEGYSVSREKKERFSLILESASTNQTSMYLCASRAAQETQYFGPGTRLLVL.

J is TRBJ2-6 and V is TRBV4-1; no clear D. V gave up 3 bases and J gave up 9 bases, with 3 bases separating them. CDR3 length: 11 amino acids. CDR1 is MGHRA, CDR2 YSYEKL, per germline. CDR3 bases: TGCGCCAGCAGCCAGGGCAACGTCCTGACTTTC. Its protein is CASSQGNVLTF.

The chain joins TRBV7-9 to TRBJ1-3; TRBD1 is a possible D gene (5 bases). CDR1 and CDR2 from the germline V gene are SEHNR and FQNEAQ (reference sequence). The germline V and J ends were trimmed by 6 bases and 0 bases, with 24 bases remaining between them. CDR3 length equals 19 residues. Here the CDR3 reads CASRSAPGMGYPSGNTIYF. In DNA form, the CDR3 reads TGTGCCAGCAGATCTGCCCCAGGGATGGGGTATCCCTCTGGAAACACCATATATTTT.

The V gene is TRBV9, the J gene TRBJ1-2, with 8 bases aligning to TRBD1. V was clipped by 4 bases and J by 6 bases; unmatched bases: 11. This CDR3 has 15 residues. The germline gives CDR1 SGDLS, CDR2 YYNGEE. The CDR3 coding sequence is TGTGCCAGCAGCACTCTTGGACAGGGTAGAGATGGCTACACCTTC. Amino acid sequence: CASSTLGQGRDGYTF.

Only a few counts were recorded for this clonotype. The CDR3 coding sequence is TGTGCCATCAGTGAGTCGACAGGCCCCTACGAGCAGTACTTC. Protein product: CAISESTGPYEQYF. The J gene is TRBJ2-7, the V gene TRBV10-3, with D possibly being TRBD1 (6 bases). CDR3 size: 14 residues. Trimming cost V 0 bases and J 2 bases, with 8 bases left between them. Germline-derived CDR1 and CDR2 are ENHRY and SYGVKD.

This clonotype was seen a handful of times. The CDR3 region has the DNA TGTGCCACCAGTGTCCTCGGGACAGGGGGCCCTAACACTGAAGCTTTCTTT. Residues: CATSVLGTGGPNTEAFF. The rearrangement links TRBV24-1 to TRBJ1-1, with 12 bases aligning to TRBD1. Germline V gives CDR1 KGHDR, CDR2 SFDVKD. J gave up 2 bases and V 5 bases, and 8 bases lay outside the gene matches. This CDR3 region has 17 residues.

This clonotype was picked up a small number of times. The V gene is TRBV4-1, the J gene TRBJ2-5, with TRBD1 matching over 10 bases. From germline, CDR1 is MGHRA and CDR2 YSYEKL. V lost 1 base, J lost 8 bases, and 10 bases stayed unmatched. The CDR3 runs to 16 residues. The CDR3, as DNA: TGCGCCAGCAGCCAAGCCGGGACAGGGGTTGGGAAAACCCAGTACTTC. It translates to CASSQAGTGVGKTQYF.

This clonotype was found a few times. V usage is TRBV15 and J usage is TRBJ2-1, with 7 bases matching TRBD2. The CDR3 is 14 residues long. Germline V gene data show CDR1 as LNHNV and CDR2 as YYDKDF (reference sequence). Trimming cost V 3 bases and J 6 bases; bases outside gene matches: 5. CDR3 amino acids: CATSRTSTTNEQFF. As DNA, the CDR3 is TGTGCCACCAGCAGGACTAGCACGACCAATGAGCAGTTCTTC.

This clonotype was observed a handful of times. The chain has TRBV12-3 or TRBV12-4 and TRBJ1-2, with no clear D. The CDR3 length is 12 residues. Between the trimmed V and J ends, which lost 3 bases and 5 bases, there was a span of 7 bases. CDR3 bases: TGTGCCAGCAGTTTCCTGAAGTATGGCTACACCTTC. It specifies CASSFLKYGYTF.

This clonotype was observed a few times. The CDR3 DNA follows: TGTGCCAGCAGCTTAGCGTCGGCTAGAGTGGAGACCCAGTACTTC. Residues: CASSLASARVETQYF. This chain connects TRBV7-2 to TRBJ2-5; D is uncertain. Looked up from germline, CDR1 is SGHTA and CDR2 is FQGNSA. Trimming took off 0 bases at V and 5 bases at J, with 13 bases between the two ends. This CDR3 has 15 residues.

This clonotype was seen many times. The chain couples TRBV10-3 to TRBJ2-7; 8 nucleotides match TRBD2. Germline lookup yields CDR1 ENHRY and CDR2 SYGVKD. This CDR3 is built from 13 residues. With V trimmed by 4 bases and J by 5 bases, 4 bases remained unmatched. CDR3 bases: TGTGCCATCAGTGGGGGACTAGGCGACGAGCAGTACTTC. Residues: CAISGGLGDEQYF.